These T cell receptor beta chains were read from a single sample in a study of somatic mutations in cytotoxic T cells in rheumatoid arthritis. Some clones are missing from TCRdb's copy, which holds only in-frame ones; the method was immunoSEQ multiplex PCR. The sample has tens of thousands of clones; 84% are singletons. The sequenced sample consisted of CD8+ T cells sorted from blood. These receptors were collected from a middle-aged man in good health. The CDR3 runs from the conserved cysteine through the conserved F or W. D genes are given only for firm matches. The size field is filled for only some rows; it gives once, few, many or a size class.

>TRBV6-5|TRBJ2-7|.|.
TGTGCCAGCAGCTCACAGGGATTTCCCTACGAGCAGTACTTC
CASSSQGFPYEQYF
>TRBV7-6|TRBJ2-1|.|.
TGTGCCAGCAGCCACACGGACAGCGGCGAGCAGTTCTTC
CASSHTDSGEQFF
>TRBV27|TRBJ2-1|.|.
TGTGCCAGCAGTTTATCGGGTGAGCAGTTCTTC
CASSLSGEQFF
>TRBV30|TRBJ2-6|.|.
TGTGCCTGGAGCCATGGAGGGGCCAACGTCCTGACTTTC
CAWSHGGANVLTF
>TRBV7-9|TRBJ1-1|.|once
TGTGCCAGCAGCGAATCAGGCACTGAAGCTTTCTTT
CASSESGTEAFF
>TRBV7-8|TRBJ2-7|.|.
TGTGCCAGCAGCTGGAGTGAGATGCCCTACGAGCAGTACTTC
CASSWSEMPYEQYF
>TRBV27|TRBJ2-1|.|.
TGTGCCAGCAGTTTATCAGGGAGCTCCTACAATGAGCAGTTCTTC
CASSLSGSSYNEQFF
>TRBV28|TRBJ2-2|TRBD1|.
TGTGCCAGCAGTTTTGCACAGGGGGCATCCGGGGAGCTGTTTTTT
CASSFAQGASGELFF
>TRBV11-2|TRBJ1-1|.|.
TGTGCCAGCAGCCCCTATTACACTGAAGCTTTCTTT
CASSPYYTEAFF
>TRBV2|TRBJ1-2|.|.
TGTGCCAGCAGAGATGGCCGAGGGCTTAACTATGGCTACACCTTC
CASRDGRGLNYGYTF
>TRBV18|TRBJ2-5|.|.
TGTGCCAGCTCACCCGGACAGCAAGAGACCCAGTACTTC
CASSPGQQETQYF
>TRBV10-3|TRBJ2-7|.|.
TGTGCCATCAGTGATGTCGGGACTGCCTACGAGCAGTACTTC
CAISDVGTAYEQYF
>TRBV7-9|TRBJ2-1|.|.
TGTGCCAGCAGCTTGTCCGGGACTCTCATGGGTAATGAGCAGTTCTTC
CASSLSGTLMGNEQFF
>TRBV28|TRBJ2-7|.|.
TGTGCCAGCAGCCCTGTAGGCTCCTACGAGCAGTACTTC
CASSPVGSYEQYF
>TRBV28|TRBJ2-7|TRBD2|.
TGTGCCAGCAGTTTCCCTCCACAGGGGAGACTAGCGGGCTGGACAGGGTACGAGCAGTACTTC
CASSFPPQGRLAGWTGYEQYF
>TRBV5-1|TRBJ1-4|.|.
TGCGCCAGCAGCTTGGGTCTGAATATTCGGAGGGGTAATGAAAAACTGTTTTTT
CASSLGLNIRRGNEKLFF
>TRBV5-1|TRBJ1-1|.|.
TGCGCCAGCAGCTTGGAGGAGGGCGGCACTGAAGCTTTCTTT
CASSLEEGGTEAFF
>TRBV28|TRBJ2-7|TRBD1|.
TGTGCCAGCAGATTCCGGGACAGACTATACGAGCAGTACTTC
CASRFRDRLYEQYF
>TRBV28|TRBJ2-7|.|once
TGTGCCAGCACCTTGACAGGAACCCCCTACGAGCAGTACTTC
CASTLTGTPYEQYF
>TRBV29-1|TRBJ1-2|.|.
TGCAGCGTTGATCGGGCAGAGCCCTATGGCTACACCTTC
CSVDRAEPYGYTF
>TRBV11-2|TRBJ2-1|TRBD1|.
TGTGCCAGCAGCATCGTCGGACAGGGGGTAACCTACAATGAGCAGTTCTTC
CASSIVGQGVTYNEQFF
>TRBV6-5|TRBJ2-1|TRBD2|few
TGTGCCAGCAGTCCGACTAGCGGAGACTACAATGAGCAGTTCTTC
CASSPTSGDYNEQFF
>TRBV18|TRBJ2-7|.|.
TGTGCCAGCTCACCAAGCCAGGACGAGCAGTACTTC
CASSPSQDEQYF
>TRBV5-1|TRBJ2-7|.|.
TGCGCCAGCAGCTTGGAAGGCAGGGCGGTGACCTACGAGCAGTACTTC
CASSLEGRAVTYEQYF
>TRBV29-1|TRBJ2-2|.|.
TGCAGCGTTGTCACCGGGACTGAGGGGGAGCTGTTTTTT
CSVVTGTEGELFF
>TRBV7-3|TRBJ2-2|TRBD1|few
TGTGCCAGCAGCTCTGGACAGGGATGGACCGGGGAGCTGTTTTTT
CASSSGQGWTGELFF
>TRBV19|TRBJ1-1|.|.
TGTGCCAGTAGTATAGATTTTTTCACTGAAGCTTTCTTT
CASSIDFFTEAFF
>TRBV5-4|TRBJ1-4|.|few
TGTGCCAGCAGCGACAATGAAAAACTGTTTTTT
CASSDNEKLFF
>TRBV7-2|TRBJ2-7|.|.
TGTGCCAGCAGCTTGTCGGGCGGGTATAACTACGAGCAGTACTTC
CASSLSGGYNYEQYF
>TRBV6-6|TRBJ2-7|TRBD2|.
TGTGCCAGCGGGTTAACGATAGCGGGAGATTACGAGCAGTACTTC
CASGLTIAGDYEQYF
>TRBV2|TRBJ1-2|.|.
TGTGCCAGCAGTGAAGGGGGGGGCTACACCTTC
CASSEGGGYTF
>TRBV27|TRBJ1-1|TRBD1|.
TGTGCCAGCAGTTTATCGGAGGGGGCTCGAGCTTTCTTT
CASSLSEGARAFF
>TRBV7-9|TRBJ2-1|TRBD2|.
TGTGCCAGCAGCTGGGGACTAGCGGACAATGAGCAGTTCTTC
CASSWGLADNEQFF
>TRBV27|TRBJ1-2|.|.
TGTGCCAGTGCCCTTGTGAGCGACGGTGGCTACACCTTC
CASALVSDGGYTF
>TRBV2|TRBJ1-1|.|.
TGTGCCAGCACCGCCCGGACAGCCGAGGGCACTGAAGCTTTCTTT
CASTARTAEGTEAFF
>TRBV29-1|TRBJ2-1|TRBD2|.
TGCAGCGTTAGCGGGAGCTCCTACAATGAGCAGTTCTTC
CSVSGSSYNEQFF
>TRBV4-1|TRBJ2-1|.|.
TGCGCCAGCAGCCAAGTTGGGCCAGCACCCCTGTATGAGCAGTTCTTC
CASSQVGPAPLYEQFF
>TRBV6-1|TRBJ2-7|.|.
TGTGCCAGCAGTGACTCGGACCCATACGAGCAGTACTTC
CASSDSDPYEQYF
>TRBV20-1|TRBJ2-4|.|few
TGCAGTGCTAGATGGGTGGGCATTCAGTACTTC
CSARWVGIQYF
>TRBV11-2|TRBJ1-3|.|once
TGTGCCAGCAGCTTGGACAAGTCTGGAAACACCATATATTTT
CASSLDKSGNTIYF
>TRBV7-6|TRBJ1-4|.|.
TGTGCCAGCAGAGATTCGGCGGGAAATGAAAAACTGTTTTTT
CASRDSAGNEKLFF
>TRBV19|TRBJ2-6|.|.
TGTGCCAGTAGTCTTTACGGGCATTCTGGGGCCAACGTCCTGACTTTC
CASSLYGHSGANVLTF
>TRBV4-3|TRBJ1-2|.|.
TGCGCCAGCAGATACAGTACCTCTAACTATGGCTACACCTTC
CASRYSTSNYGYTF
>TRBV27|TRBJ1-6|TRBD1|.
TGTGCCAGCAGTTTCCGGGACAGGGACCTCCACTTT
CASSFRDRDLHF
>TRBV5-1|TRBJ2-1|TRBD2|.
TGCGCCAGCAGCTCCCGTACTAGCGGGACGACCCTAGTGGATGAGCAGTTCTTC
CASSSRTSGTTLVDEQFF
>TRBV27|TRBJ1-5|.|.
TGTGCCAGCAGCACCGGGCCCGGCAATCAGCCCCAGCATTTT
CASSTGPGNQPQHF
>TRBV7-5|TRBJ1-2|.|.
TGTGCCAGAAGCCCTACCGATGACAGGGGACGGGGCTACACCTTC
CARSPTDDRGRGYTF
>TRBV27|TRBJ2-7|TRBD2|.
TGTGCCAGCAGTTTTGGGACGGGGGGGCTTTACGAGCAGTACTTC
CASSFGTGGLYEQYF
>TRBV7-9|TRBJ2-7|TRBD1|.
TGTGCCAGCAGCTACCCCTCGAGGGGACAGGGGGCGCGAGAGCAGTACTTC
CASSYPSRGQGAREQYF
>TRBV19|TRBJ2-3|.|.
TGTGCCACAGCGCCGAGGAGCACAGATACGCAGTATTTT
CATAPRSTDTQYF
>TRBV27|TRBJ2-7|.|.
TGTGCCAGCAGTGTCCGGGGGCTCTACGAGCAGTACTTC
CASSVRGLYEQYF
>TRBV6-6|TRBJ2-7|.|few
TGTGCCAGCAGTTACGCCCTCTCCTACGAGCAGTACTTC
CASSYALSYEQYF
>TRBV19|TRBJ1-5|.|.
TGTGCCAGTACCCCTGGGGTGCTCAGCAATCAGCCCCAGCATTTT
CASTPGVLSNQPQHF
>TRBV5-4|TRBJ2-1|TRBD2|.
TGTGCCAGCAGCCCCGGGGGGTACAATGAGCAGTTCTTC
CASSPGGYNEQFF